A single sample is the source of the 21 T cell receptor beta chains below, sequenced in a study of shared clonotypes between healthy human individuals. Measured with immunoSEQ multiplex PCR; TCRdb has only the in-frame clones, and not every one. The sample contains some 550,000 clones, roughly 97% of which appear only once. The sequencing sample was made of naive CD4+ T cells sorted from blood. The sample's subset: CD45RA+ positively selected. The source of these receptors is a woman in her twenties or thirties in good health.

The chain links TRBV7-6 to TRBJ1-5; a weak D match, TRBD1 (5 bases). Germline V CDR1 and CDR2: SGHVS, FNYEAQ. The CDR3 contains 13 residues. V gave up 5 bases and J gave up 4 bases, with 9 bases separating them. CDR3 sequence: CASSAQGNQPQHF. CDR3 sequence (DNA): TGTGCCAGCAGCGCTCAGGGAAATCAGCCCCAGCATTTT.

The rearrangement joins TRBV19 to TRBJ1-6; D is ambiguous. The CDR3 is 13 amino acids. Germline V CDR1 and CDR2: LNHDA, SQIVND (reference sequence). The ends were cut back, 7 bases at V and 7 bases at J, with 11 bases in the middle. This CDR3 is CASTYGPNSPLHF. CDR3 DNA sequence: TGTGCCAGTACCTACGGCCCCAATTCACCCCTCCACTTT.

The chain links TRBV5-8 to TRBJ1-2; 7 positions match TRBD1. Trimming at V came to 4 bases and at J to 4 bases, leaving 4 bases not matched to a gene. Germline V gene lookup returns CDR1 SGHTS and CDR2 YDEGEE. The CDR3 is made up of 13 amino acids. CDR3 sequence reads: CASSDRVGYGYTF. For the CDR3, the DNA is TGTGCCAGCAGCGACAGGGTCGGCTATGGCTACACCTTC.

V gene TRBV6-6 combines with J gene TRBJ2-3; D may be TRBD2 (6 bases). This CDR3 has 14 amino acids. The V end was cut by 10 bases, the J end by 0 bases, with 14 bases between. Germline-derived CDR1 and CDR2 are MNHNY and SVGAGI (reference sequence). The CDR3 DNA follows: TGTGCCACCAACCGGGGGAGGAGCACAGATACGCAGTATTTT. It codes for CATNRGRSTDTQYF.

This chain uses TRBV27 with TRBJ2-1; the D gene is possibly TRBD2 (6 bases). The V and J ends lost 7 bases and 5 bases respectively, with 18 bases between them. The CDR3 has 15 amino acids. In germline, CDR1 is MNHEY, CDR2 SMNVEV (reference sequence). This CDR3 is CASTPGLAPNNEQFF. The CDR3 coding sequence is TGTGCCAGCACCCCGGGGCTAGCGCCCAACAATGAGCAGTTCTTC.

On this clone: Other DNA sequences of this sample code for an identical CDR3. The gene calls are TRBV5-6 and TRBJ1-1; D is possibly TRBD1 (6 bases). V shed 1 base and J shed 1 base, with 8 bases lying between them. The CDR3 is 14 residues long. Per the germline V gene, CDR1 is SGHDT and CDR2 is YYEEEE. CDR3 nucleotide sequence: TGTGCCAGCAGCTTGCGGGGGGCGAACACTGAAGCTTTCTTT. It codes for CASSLRGANTEAFF.

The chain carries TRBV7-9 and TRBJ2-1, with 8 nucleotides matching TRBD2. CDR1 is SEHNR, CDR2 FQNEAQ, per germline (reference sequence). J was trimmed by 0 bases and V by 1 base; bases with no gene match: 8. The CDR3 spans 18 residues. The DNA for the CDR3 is TGTGCCAGCAGCTTAGGTCCTAGCGGGTATTACTCCTACAATGAGCAGTTCTTC. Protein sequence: CASSLGPSGYYSYNEQFF.

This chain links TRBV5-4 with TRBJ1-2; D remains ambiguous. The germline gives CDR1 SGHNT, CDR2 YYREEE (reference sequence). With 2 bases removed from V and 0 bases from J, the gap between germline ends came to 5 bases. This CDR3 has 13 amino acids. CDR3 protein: CASSFSSNYGYTF. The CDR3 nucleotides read TGTGCCAGCAGCTTTTCATCTAACTATGGCTACACCTTC. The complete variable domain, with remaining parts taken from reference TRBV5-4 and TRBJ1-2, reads ETGVTQSPTHLIKTRGQQVTLRCSSQSGHNTVSWYQQALGQGPQFIFQYYREEENGRGNFPPRFSGLQFPNYSSELNVNALELDDSALYLCASSFSSNYGYTFGSGTRLTVV.

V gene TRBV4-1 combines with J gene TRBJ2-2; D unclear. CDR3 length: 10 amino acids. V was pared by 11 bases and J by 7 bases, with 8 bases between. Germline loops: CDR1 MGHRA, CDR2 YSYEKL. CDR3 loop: CALGVGELFF. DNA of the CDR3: TGCGCCCTCGGAGTCGGGGAGCTGTTTTTT.

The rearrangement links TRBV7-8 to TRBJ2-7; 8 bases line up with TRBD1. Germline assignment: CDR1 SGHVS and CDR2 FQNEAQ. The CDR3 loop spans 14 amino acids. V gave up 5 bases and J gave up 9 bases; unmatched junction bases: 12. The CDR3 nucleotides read TGTGCCAGCAGCGAACCCGGGACAGGAAATCGGCAGTACTTC. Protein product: CASSEPGTGNRQYF.

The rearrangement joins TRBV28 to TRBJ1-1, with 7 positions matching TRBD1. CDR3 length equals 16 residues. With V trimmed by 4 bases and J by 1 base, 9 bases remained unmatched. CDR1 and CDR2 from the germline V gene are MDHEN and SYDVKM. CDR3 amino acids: CASSSLVGTANTEAFF. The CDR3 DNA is TGTGCCAGCAGTTCCCTTGTGGGGACAGCGAACACTGAAGCTTTCTTT.

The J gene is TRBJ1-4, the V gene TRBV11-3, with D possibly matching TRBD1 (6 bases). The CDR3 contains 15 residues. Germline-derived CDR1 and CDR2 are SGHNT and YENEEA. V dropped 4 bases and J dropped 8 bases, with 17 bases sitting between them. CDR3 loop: CASSYSRGPTEKLFF. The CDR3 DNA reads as TGTGCCAGCAGCTACAGCCGGGGGCCCACCGAAAAACTGTTTTTT.

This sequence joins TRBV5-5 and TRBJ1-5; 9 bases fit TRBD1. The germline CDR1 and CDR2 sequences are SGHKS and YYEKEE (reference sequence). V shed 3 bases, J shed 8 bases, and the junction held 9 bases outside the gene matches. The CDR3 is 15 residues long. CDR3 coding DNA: TGTGCCAGCAGCTCCATACAGGGGGCTTTGGAGCCCCAGCATTTT. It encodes CASSSIQGALEPQHF.

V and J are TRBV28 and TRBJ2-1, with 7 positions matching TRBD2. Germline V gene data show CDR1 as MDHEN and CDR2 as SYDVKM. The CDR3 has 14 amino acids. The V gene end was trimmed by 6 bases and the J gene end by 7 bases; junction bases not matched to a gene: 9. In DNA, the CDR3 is TGTGCCAGCAGCTCCCCGGGACTACCAAATGAGCAGTTCTTC. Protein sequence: CASSSPGLPNEQFF.

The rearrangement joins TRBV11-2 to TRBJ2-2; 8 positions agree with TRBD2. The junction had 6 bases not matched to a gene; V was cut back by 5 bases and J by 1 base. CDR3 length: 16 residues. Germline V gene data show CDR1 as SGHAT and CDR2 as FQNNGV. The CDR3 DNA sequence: TGTGCCAGCAGCGTGGGACTAGTCCTGAACACCGGGGAGCTGTTTTTT. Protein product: CASSVGLVLNTGELFF.

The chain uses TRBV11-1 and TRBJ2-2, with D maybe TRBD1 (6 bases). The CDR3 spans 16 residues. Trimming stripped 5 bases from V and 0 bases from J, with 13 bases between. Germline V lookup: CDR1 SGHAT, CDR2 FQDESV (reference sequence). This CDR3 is CASSVGTPANTGELFF. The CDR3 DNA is TGTGCCAGCAGCGTCGGGACACCAGCGAACACCGGGGAGCTGTTTTTT.

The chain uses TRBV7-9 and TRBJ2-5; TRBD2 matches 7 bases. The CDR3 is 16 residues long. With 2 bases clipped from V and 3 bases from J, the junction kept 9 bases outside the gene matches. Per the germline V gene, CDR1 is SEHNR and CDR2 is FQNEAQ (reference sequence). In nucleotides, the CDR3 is TGTGCCAGCAGCTTAATAGCGGGCCCGTCTAAAGAGACCCAGTACTTC. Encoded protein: CASSLIAGPSKETQYF. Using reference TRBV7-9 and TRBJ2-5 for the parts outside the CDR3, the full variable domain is DTGVSQNPRHKITKRGQNVTFRCDPISEHNRLYWYRQTLGQGPEFLTYFQNEAQLEKSRLLSDRFSAERPKGSFSTLEIQRTEQGDSAMYLCASSLIAGPSKETQYFGPGTRLLVL.

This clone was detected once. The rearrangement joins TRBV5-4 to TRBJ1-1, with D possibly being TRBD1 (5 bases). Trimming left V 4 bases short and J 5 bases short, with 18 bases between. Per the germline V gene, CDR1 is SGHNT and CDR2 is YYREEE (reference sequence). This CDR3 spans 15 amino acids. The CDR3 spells CASSQGREDGTEAFF. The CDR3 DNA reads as TGTGCCAGCAGCCAAGGCAGGGAGGATGGGACTGAAGCTTTCTTT.

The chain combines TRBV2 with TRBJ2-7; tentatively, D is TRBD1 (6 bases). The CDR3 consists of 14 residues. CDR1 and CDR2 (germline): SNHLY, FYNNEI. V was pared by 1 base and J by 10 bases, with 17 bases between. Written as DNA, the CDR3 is TGTGCCAGCAGTGAAGTGGGGGCAAGCCGGGTCCAGTACTTC. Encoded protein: CASSEVGASRVQYF.

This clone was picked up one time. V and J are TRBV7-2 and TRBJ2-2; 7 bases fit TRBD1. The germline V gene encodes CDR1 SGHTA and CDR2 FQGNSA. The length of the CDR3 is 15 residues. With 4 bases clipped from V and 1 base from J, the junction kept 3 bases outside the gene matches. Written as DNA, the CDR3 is TGTGCCAGCAGCTCTAGGGACAGGAACACCGGGGAGCTGTTTTTT. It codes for CASSSRDRNTGELFF.

The DNA of the CDR3 is TGCGCCAGCAGTGCGCTCCTTACTTTGGCGGACTCCTACGAGCAGTACTTC. This gives the protein CASSALLTLADSYEQYF. The chain combines TRBV10-2 with TRBJ2-7; D call uncertain. CDR3 length: 17 amino acids. The V and J ends lost 4 bases and 0 bases respectively, with 19 bases between them. CDR1 is WSHSY, CDR2 SAAADI, per germline.